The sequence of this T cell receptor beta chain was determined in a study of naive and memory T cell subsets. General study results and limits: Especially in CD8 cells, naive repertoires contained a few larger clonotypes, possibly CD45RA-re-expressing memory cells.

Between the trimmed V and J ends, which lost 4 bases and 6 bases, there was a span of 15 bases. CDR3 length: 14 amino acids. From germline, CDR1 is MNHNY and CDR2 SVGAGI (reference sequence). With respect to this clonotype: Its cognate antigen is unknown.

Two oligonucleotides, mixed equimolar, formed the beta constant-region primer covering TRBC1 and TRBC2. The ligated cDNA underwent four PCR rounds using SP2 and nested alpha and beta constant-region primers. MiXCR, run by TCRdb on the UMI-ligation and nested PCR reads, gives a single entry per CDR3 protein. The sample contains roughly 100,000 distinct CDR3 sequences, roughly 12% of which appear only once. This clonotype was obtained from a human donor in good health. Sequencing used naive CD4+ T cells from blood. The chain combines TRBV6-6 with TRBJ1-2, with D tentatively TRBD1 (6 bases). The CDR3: CASSLTGQSHGYTF. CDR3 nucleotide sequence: TGTGCCAGCAGTTTAACAGGGCAAAGTCATGGCTACACCTTC.